The TCR beta chain under discussion was sequenced for a study of shared clonotypes between healthy human individuals. General observations from the study: Genetic and exposure-history diversity was limited by the small donor number.

The donors were adults (healthy and HIV-negative) with no recent acute infections or vaccinations. Looked up from germline, CDR1 is SGHVS and CDR2 is FNYEAQ. Trimming took 6 bases from V and 1 from J, leaving 18 bases between them. CDR3 length: 17 residues. Every immunoSEQ plate was one replicate of a subset's evenly spread DNA. The repertoire was sequenced with immunoSEQ multiplex PCR; TCRdb's copy has only in-frame clones and lacks some. The sample shows roughly 450,000 clones, 60% to 85% of them seen only once. This clone was seen repeatedly, ten times or more. What it binds is unknown. The TCR was taken from a woman aged 40-49 years in good health. Some clones in this sample may be carry-over from other donors' samples. J is TRBJ2-2 and V is TRBV7-6, with D tentatively TRBD1 or TRBD2 (5 bases each). Sequenced material: PBMCs. CDR3 sequence reads: CASRPAEWDGNTGELFF. CDR3 bases: TGTGCCAGCAGACCAGCGGAGTGGGACGGGAACACCGGGGAGCTGTTTTTT.